Below are 11 T cell receptor beta chains sequenced from a single sample in a study of siplizumab effects on memory and regulatory T cells. The mixed lymphocyte reaction cells were held in coculture (37°C) for around six days. Their antigen targets remain unknown. Method: immunoSEQ multiplex PCR; TCRdb's copy keeps in-frame clones and lacks some. Among 20,000 or so clones listed, 44% were seen once. Sequenced: CFSE-low (dividing) CD4+ T cells sorted from an allogeneic mixed lymphocyte reaction. All receptors derive from a human donor in good health; the cells came from an allogeneic mixed lymphocyte reaction. Some clones in this sample may be carry-over from other donors' samples.

The rearrangement links TRBV7-8 to TRBJ1-1; maybe TRBD1 (5 bases). The CDR3 runs 14 residues. Per germline, CDR1 SGHVS and CDR2 FQNEAQ. Trimming removed 0 bases from V and 4 bases from J, with 9 bases in between. Here the CDR3 DNA reads TGTGCCAGCAGCTTAGCGGGGGGGGTCACTGAAGCTTTCTTT. Residues: CASSLAGGVTEAFF.

The chain joins TRBV21-1 to TRBJ2-3; the tabulated D call, TRBD1, remains unverified against the DNA. TRBV21-1 is noted as a pseudogene. There are 16 residues in the CDR3. The CDR3, as DNA: TGTGCCAGTAGAAGGGGCGGAGTCCCTAGCACAGATACGCAGTATTTT. This sequence encodes CASRRGGVPSTDTQYF.

This chain uses TRBV28 with TRBJ2-3; 8 bases align to TRBD1. The V and J ends lost 8 bases and 4 bases, in that order; junction bases with no gene match: 11. CDR1 MDHEN and CDR2 SYDVKM come from the germline V gene. There are 15 residues in the CDR3. CDR3: CASGPTGVPPDTQYF. The DNA of the CDR3 is TGTGCCAGCGGCCCGACAGGGGTGCCCCCAGATACGCAGTATTTT. Using reference TRBV28 and TRBJ2-3 for the parts outside the CDR3, the full variable domain is DVKVTQSSRYLVKRTGEKVFLECVQDMDHENMFWYRQDPGLGLRLIYFSYDVKMKEKGDIPEGYSVSREKKERFSLILESASTNQTSMYLCASGPTGVPPDTQYFGPGTRLTVL.

The chain is built from TRBV6-5 and TRBJ1-1, with D hard to call. This CDR3 contains 13 residues. Germline V gene sequence: CDR1 MNHEY, CDR2 SVGAGI. V gave up 5 bases and J gave up 6 bases, with 13 bases separating them. CDR3 sequence (DNA): TGTGCCAGCAGTGAAATATCACCCCCTGAAGCTTTCTTT. It specifies CASSEISPPEAFF.

This chain connects TRBV6-5 to TRBJ2-7; a weak D match, TRBD1 (6 bases). From germline, CDR1 is MNHEY and CDR2 SVGAGI. This CDR3 has 16 residues. V was clipped by 2 bases and J by 4 bases, with 18 bases between them. The DNA of the CDR3 is TGTGCCAGCAGTTACGATGGGTGGGGACACAAATACGAGCAGTACTTC. Its translation is CASSYDGWGHKYEQYF.

The sample holds one count of this clone. Compared with germline, one end of the junction differs, possibly owing to a read error. The genes are TRBV15 and TRBJ2-7; D might be TRBD1 or TRBD2, each matching 5 bases. The CDR3 length is 12 residues. The germline gives CDR1 LNHNV, CDR2 YYDKDF (reference sequence). The CDR3 loop is CATSRDFEGTAF. CDR3 DNA sequence: TGTGCCACCAGCAGAGATTTTGAGGGGACCGCCTTC.

This clone was counted between two and nine times. The gene calls are TRBV18 and TRBJ2-1; tentative D call: TRBD1 (5 bases). The germline V gene has CDR1 KGHSH and CDR2 LQKENI. V lost 2 bases, J lost 3 bases, and 14 bases lay in between. This CDR3 has 16 residues. This CDR3 reads CASSPTSGLNYNEQFF. For the CDR3, the DNA is TGTGCCAGCTCACCAACCTCAGGGTTGAACTACAATGAGCAGTTCTTC.

The genes are TRBV2 and TRBJ1-2; D is unresolved. The ends were cut back, 10 bases at V and 4 bases at J, with 13 bases in the middle. The CDR3 sequence is 12 residues long. Germline CDR1 SNHLY, CDR2 FYNNEI. The CDR3 coding sequence is TGTGCCACGCGGGAGCGAATCTATGGCTACACCTTC. Residues: CATRERIYGYTF.

V and J are TRBV7-9 and TRBJ2-4; D possibly uses TRBD1 or TRBD2 (5 bases each). The V gene's germline CDR1 is SEHNR and CDR2 FQNEAQ (reference sequence). V was cut by 5 bases and J by 0 bases, with 11 bases left in between. This CDR3 spans 15 amino acids. The CDR3 is CASSGGQLAKNIQYF. DNA of the CDR3: TGTGCCAGCAGCGGAGGACAACTAGCCAAAAACATTCAGTACTTC.

Many counts were recorded for this clone. For the CDR3, the DNA is TGTGCCAGCAGCCAACTCAGAACTTACGAGCAGTACTTC. It specifies CASSQLRTYEQYF. This sequence joins TRBV16 and TRBJ2-7; the D is unclear. The germline V and J ends were trimmed by 2 bases and 4 bases, with 9 bases remaining between them. The CDR3 totals 13 residues. CDR1 KGHSY and CDR2 FQNENV come from the germline V gene.

This clone has just one count. This chain links TRBV5-4 with TRBJ1-4; D call uncertain. This CDR3 comprises 15 residues. V shed 4 bases and J shed 7 bases, with 17 bases lying between them. CDR1 is SGHNT and CDR2 is YYREEE in the germline V gene (reference sequence). CDR3 DNA sequence: TGTGCCAGCAGCCTCAGATACTTCTCTGGTGAAAAACTGTTTTTT. Translating gives CASSLRYFSGEKLFF.